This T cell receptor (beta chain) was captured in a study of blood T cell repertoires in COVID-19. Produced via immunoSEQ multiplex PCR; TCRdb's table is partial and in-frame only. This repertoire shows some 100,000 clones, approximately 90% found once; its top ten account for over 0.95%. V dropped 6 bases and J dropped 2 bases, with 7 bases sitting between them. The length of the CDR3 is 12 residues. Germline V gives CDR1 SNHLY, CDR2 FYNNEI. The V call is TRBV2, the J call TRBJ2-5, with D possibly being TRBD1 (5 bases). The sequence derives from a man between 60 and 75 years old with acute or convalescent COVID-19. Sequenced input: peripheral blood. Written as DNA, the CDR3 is TGTGCCAGCAGGACAGATCAAGAGACCCAGTACTTC. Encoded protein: CASRTDQETQYF.